Included here is one TCR beta chain sequence, with context. Its antigen has not been determined. No quality values exist for individual bases; no much larger clone is one base distant. These data come from a study of blood T cell repertoires in COVID-19 (TCRdb year 2020). Describing the broader study: Collaborator samples came from the United States, Italy and Spain and covered acute and convalescent phases of COVID-19. The prospective study material was composed of cDNA or gDNA derived from T cells, B-cell-depleted T cells, or PBMCs. Sample metadata almost always included a de-identified subject ID, COVID-19 status, age in years and sex. Where available, HLA class I and class II types were taken from metadata supplied by the sample provider and were not determined by assay-based typing. The repertoires were released in a freely available public database intended as a resource for research on the immune response to SARS-CoV-2. Deeply sampled blood TCRbeta repertoires from subjects exposed to, actively infected with, or recovered from COVID-19 were included in the dataset. The samples were drawn from two sources: the first 160 participants of the ongoing ImmuneRACE study, and 1,000 to 1,500 subjects contributed by 6 global collaborators.

Overall study outcomes, separate from this receptor: The amount of clinical and demographic metadata varied by source and participant and was provided uncurated.

From the germline V gene, CDR1 is ENHRY and CDR2 is SYGVKD. The CDR3 has 15 amino acids, counting the end cysteine and phenylalanine. Just CDR3 DNA is preserved here, 45 bases in frame from base 1. V is pared back by 5 bases and J by 0 bases, with 13 bases lying between the germline termini. Each collaborating institution followed its own protocols to collect whole blood in K2EDTA tubes. For TCRbeta analysis, collaborator samples were shipped as frozen whole blood, as isolated PBMCs, or as DNA extracted from either sample type. TCRbeta CDR3 regions were amplified from genomic DNA using the immunoSEQ Assay, a bias-controlled multiplex PCR. In the authors' own workflow: The number of nucleated cells in each sample was estimated by amplification of reference gene primers within the assay. To quantify the absolute abundance of each unique TCRbeta CDR3 rearrangement, sequence reads were collapsed and filtered. Productive Simpson clonality was computed per sample as the square root of Simpson's diversity index over productive rearrangements. TCRdb mirrors the immuneACCESS table, restricted to in-frame sequences. Some clones are absent from its copies; in checked studies, under half trace to an unresolved V gene, and the reason for the others is unknown. The DNA gave D and trimming, while V, J and clone size come from that table. Within this sample are just over 95,000 clones, with 82% of them counted one time only. Around 18% of the sample is taken by the ten largest.

The TCR was taken from a man older than 75 with acute or convalescent COVID-19. Recombination connected TRBV10-3 to TRBJ1-2, with the D gene uncertain. The sequencing input was peripheral blood. The CDR3 region: CAISPGPTTNYGYTF. The DNA sequence is as follows: TGTGCCATCAGTCCTGGACCGACTACTAACTATGGCTACACCTTC.